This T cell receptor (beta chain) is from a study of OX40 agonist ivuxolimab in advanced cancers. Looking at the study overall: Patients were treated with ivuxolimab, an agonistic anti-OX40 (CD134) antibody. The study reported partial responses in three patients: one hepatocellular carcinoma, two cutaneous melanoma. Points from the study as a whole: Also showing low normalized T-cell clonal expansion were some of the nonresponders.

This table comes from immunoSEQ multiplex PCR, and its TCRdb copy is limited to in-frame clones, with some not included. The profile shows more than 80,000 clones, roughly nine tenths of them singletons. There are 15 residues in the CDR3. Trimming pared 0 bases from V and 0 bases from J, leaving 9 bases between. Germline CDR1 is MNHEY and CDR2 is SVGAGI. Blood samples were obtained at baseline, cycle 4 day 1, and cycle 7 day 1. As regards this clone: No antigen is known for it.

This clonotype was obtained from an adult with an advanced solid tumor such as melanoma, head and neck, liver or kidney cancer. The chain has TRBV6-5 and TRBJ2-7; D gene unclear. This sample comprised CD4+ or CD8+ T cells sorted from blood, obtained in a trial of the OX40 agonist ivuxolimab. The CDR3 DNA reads TGTGCCAGCAGTTACTCGAAAGGGCCCTCCTACGAGCAGTACTTC. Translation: CASSYSKGPSYEQYF.